This T cell receptor (beta chain) was identified during a study of blood T cell repertoires in COVID-19. Study details: Acute and convalescent COVID-19 specimens originated in the United States, Italy and Spain. T cells, B-cell-depleted T cells, or PBMCs supplied cDNA or gDNA.

As originally analysed: Nucleated cell number was recorded as an estimate derived from reference gene primer amplification. Measured with immunoSEQ multiplex PCR; TCRdb has only the in-frame clones, and not every one. From that table come the V and J calls and clone size; the DNA was used to work out D and trimming. This sample has under 95,000 clones; roughly 83% occur once, and the top ten carry more than 25%. The ends were cut back, 4 bases at V and 0 bases at J, with 10 bases in the middle. The germline CDR1 and CDR2 sequences are MNHEY and SMNVEV (reference sequence). The CDR3 has 15 residues. This clone occurred once.

This TCR derives from an elderly woman with active or convalescent COVID-19. The J gene is TRBJ2-1, the V gene TRBV27; D might be TRBD2 (5 bases). Sequenced sample: peripheral blood. The CDR3 is CASSSSQSSYNEQFF. DNA of the CDR3: TGTGCCAGCAGTTCTAGCCAAAGCTCCTACAATGAGCAGTTCTTC.